The clone carrying this TCR beta chain ranks as medium-sized. V was pared by 4 bases and J by 7 bases, with 6 bases of the junction left unmatched. The V gene's germline CDR1 is KGHSH and CDR2 LQKENI. The CDR3 runs 13 residues. TCRdb redid the calling of the reads with MiXCR, one entry per CDR3 protein. The data hold roughly 6,400 distinct CDR3 sequences, with roughly 32% observed a single time. The specimen sequenced was blood. The sequence was obtained from a human donor. V is TRBV18 and J is TRBJ1-1, with 7 positions matching TRBD1. CDR3 sequence: CASSLAGGIEAFF. CDR3 nucleotides: TGTGCCAGCTCACTAGCAGGGGGAATTGAAGCTTTCTTT.